These T cell receptor beta chains were read from a single sample in a study of post-analysis software for immune sequencing data. TCRdb recomputed calls from the PCR reads with MiXCR, one row per CDR3 protein. The sample comprises approximately 660,000 distinct CDR3 sequences, 55% to 70% of which are singletons, and about 11% rests with the top ten. Sequenced input: blood. These receptors all stem from a girl aged 2 to 10 with multiple sclerosis. The CDR3 runs from the conserved cysteine through the conserved F or W. Fields, in order: V gene, D gene, J gene, clone size, CDR3 protein, CDR3 DNA. A D gene is named only where the DNA matches it firmly. Where a row states a size, it is once, few, many or the class of an expanded clone; other rows omit it.

TRBV11-3	TRBD1	TRBJ1-2	-	CASSSDRDRVKDGYTF	TGTGCCAGCAGCTCTGATAGGGACAGGGTAAAGGATGGCTACACCTTC
TRBV15	TRBD1	TRBJ2-3	-	CATSRDDRVRDTQYF	TGTGCCACCAGCAGAGATGACAGGGTAAGGGATACGCAGTATTTT
TRBV9	TRBD2	TRBJ2-3	-	CASSVVGRTNTQYF	TGTGCCAGCAGCGTAGTCGGGAGGACAAATACGCAGTATTTT
TRBV7-2	-	TRBJ1-6	-	CASSLIEGNSPLHF	TGTGCCAGCAGCTTAATTGAGGGGAATTCACCCCTCCACTTT
TRBV12-3/TRBV12-4	TRBD1	TRBJ2-5	-	CASSLVGRGFQETQYF	TGTGCCAGCAGTTTAGTGGGCAGGGGGTTCCAAGAGACCCAGTACTTC
TRBV30	-	TRBJ2-3	once	CAWSVLITDTQYF	TGTGCCTGGAGCGTCTTGATCACAGATACGCAGTATTTT
TRBV5-1	TRBD2	TRBJ2-3	-	CASSRGLAGISDTQYF	TGCGCCAGCAGCCGAGGACTAGCGGGTATCTCAGATACGCAGTATTTT
TRBV27	TRBD1	TRBJ1-2	-	CASSSLRDRRPYGYTF	TGTGCCAGCAGTTCCCTACGGGACAGGCGGCCGTATGGCTACACCTTC
TRBV6-4	-	TRBJ1-5	-	CASSSNNFRVSLCVSNQPQHF	TGTGCCAGCAGTTCTAACAATTTCAGGGTGAGTTTGTGTGTAAGCAATCAGCCCCAGCATTTT
TRBV29-1	-	TRBJ1-5	-	CGGNQPQHF	TGCGGCGGCAATCAGCCCCAGCATTTT
TRBV5-6	TRBD2	TRBJ2-1	-	CASSASGSSVNWFF	TGTGCCAGCAGCGCTAGCGGGAGTTCTGTTAATTGGTTCTTC
TRBV7-9	-	TRBJ1-2	-	CASSLRVSSDYGYTF	TGTGCCAGCAGCTTAAGAGTATCCTCGGACTATGGCTACACCTTC
TRBV5-5	TRBD2	TRBJ2-7	-	CASSRRGGLTDEQYF	TGTGCCAGCAGCCGACGGGGAGGGTTGACTGACGAGCAGTACTTC
TRBV5-5	TRBD1	TRBJ2-7	-	CASSLGGTGFYEQYF	TGTGCCAGCAGCTTGGGCGGGACAGGGTTCTACGAGCAGTACTTC
TRBV14	TRBD1	TRBJ2-7	-	CASSPKMTGRPSAKNIRYF	TGTGCCAGCAGCCCTAAAATGACAGGGAGACCCTCAGCCAAAAACATTCGGTACTTC
TRBV29-1	TRBD1	TRBJ2-3	-	CSVDQFRTGEGSTDTQYF	TGCAGCGTTGATCAATTCCGGACAGGGGAGGGGAGCACAGATACGCAGTATTTT
TRBV10-1	-	TRBJ2-1	-	CASRGSVGEPYNEQFF	TGCGCCAGCAGGGGTAGCGTGGGGGAACCCTACAATGAGCAGTTCTTC
TRBV20-1	TRBD1	TRBJ1-5	-	CSASEGQGARQPQHF	TGCAGTGCTAGTGAGGGACAGGGGGCGCGTCAGCCCCAGCATTTT
TRBV11-2	TRBD2	TRBJ2-1	few	CASSFLAGAPGEQFF	TGTGCCAGCAGCTTCCTAGCGGGGGCCCCAGGGGAGCAGTTCTTC
TRBV6-2/TRBV6-3	TRBD1	TRBJ2-1	-	CASSSPGQGHDEQFF	TGTGCCAGCAGCTCACCGGGACAGGGTCACGATGAGCAGTTCTTC
TRBV12-3/TRBV12-4	TRBD2	TRBJ2-3	once	CASRPRLAASTDAQYF	TGTGCCAGCAGACCCAGACTAGCGGCTAGCACAGATGCGCAGTATTTT
TRBV18	-	TRBJ1-2	-	CASSPIVARNYGYTF	TGTGCCAGCTCACCAATAGTAGCACGGAACTATGGCTACACCTTC
TRBV20-1	-	TRBJ2-5	-	CSARDRLPETQYF	TGCAGTGCTAGAGATCGACTACCAGAGACCCAGTACTTC
TRBV12-3/TRBV12-4	-	TRBJ2-7	-	CASSNREFWDEQYF	TGTGCCAGCAGTAACAGGGAATTCTGGGACGAGCAGTACTTC
TRBV6-1	TRBD1	TRBJ1-1	-	CASRATGGPNTEAFF	TGTGCCAGCAGGGCAACAGGGGGACCGAACACTGAAGCTTTCTTT
TRBV24-1	-	TRBJ1-2	once	CATSDGGTEELYGHTF	TGTGCCACCAGTGATGGAGGGACGGAGGAACTCTATGGCCACACCTTC
TRBV20-1	-	TRBJ1-1	-	CSAREGGGNFMNTEAFF	TGCAGTGCTAGAGAAGGAGGGGGGAATTTCATGAACACTGAAGCTTTCTTT
TRBV29-1	-	TRBJ1-1	-	CSVSNSNTEAFF	TGCAGCGTTTCTAACTCGAACACTGAAGCTTTCTTT
TRBV27	-	TRBJ2-1	many	CASSLFNEQFF	TGTGCCAGCAGTTTGTTCAATGAGCAGTTCTTC
TRBV15	TRBD1	TRBJ1-2	few	CATSRDRGLSGYTF	TGTGCCACCAGCAGAGACAGGGGGCTAAGTGGCTACACCTTC
TRBV6-1	TRBD2	TRBJ2-2	-	CASSEASGGAGELFF	TGTGCCAGCAGTGAAGCTAGCGGGGGGGCCGGGGAGCTGTTTTTT
TRBV29-1	-	TRBJ2-3	-	CSVEVGVSAGTDTQYF	TGCAGCGTTGAAGTGGGGGTCAGCGCTGGCACAGATACGCAGTATTTT
TRBV6-1	-	TRBJ2-1	-	CASRTGDWGLSMNEQFF	TGTGCCAGCCGAACTGGCGACTGGGGACTCTCCATGAATGAGCAGTTCTTC
TRBV20-1	-	TRBJ1-5	-	CSASRGAVWNNQPQHF	TGCAGTGCTAGTAGGGGTGCGGTGTGGAACAATCAGCCCCAGCATTTT
TRBV20-1	TRBD2	TRBJ2-1	-	CSAREGGGQYNEQFF	TGCAGTGCTAGAGAGGGCGGGGGGCAGTACAATGAGCAGTTCTTC
TRBV20-1	-	TRBJ1-2	-	CSASLLTNYGYTF	TGCAGTGCTAGTCTGCTTACTAACTATGGCTACACCTTC
TRBV5-1	TRBD2	TRBJ2-7	-	CASSRKRASGRIDEQYF	TGCGCCAGCAGCCGGAAGCGGGCTAGCGGGAGAATCGACGAGCAGTACTTC
TRBV7-2	TRBD2	TRBJ2-3	few	CASSLAGGPSSTDTQYF	TGTGCCAGCAGCCTAGCGGGGGGTCCTTCTAGCACAGATACGCAGTATTTT
TRBV12-3/TRBV12-4	-	TRBJ1-2	-	CASSFQGSYGYTF	TGTGCCAGCAGTTTCCAGGGCAGCTATGGCTACACCTTC
TRBV30	-	TRBJ2-1	-	CAWGSLGNEQFF	TGTGCCTGGGGTTCTTTGGGCAATGAGCAGTTCTTC
TRBV20-1	TRBD2	TRBJ2-7	-	CSARLAGTSYEQYF	TGCAGTGCTAGACTAGCGGGAACCTCCTACGAGCAGTACTTC
TRBV11-2	-	TRBJ2-3	once	CASSFGQGHTDTQYF	TGTGCCAGCAGCTTCGGCCAGGGACACACAGATACGCAGTATTTT
TRBV18	-	TRBJ2-3	once	CASSPQQGRSDTQYF	TGTGCCAGCTCACCCCAACAGGGGAGGTCTGATACGCAGTATTTT
TRBV7-7	-	TRBJ2-7	-	CASSLGATGTSPSEQYF	TGTGCTAGCAGCTTAGGGGCTACCGGGACATCGCCCTCCGAGCAGTACTTC
TRBV12-3/TRBV12-4	-	TRBJ1-6	-	CASSFGQPSSYNSPLHF	TGTGCCAGCAGTTTTGGGCAGCCGAGCTCCTATAATTCACCCCTCCACTTT
TRBV20-1	-	TRBJ2-3	few	CSARSWGFADTQYF	TGCAGTGCTAGGTCTTGGGGGTTCGCAGATACGCAGTATTTT
TRBV5-1	TRBD2	TRBJ2-1	-	CASIGAGGTYNEQFF	TGCGCCAGCATAGGCGCGGGAGGAACCTACAATGAGCAGTTCTTC
TRBV20-1	-	TRBJ2-1	-	CSANRLGRVPYNEQFF	TGCAGTGCTAACCGATTGGGGAGAGTCCCCTACAATGAGCAGTTCTTC
TRBV29-1	-	TRBJ2-7	-	CSVERQGYEQYF	TGCAGCGTTGAACGGCAGGGATACGAGCAGTACTTC
TRBV7-2	-	TRBJ2-1	-	CASSSPGRNNEQFF	TGTGCCAGCAGCTCACCGGGACGGAACAATGAGCAGTTCTTC
TRBV7-2	-	TRBJ1-2	once	CASSLKQGYGYTF	TGTGCCAGCAGCCTAAAACAGGGCTATGGCTACACCTTC